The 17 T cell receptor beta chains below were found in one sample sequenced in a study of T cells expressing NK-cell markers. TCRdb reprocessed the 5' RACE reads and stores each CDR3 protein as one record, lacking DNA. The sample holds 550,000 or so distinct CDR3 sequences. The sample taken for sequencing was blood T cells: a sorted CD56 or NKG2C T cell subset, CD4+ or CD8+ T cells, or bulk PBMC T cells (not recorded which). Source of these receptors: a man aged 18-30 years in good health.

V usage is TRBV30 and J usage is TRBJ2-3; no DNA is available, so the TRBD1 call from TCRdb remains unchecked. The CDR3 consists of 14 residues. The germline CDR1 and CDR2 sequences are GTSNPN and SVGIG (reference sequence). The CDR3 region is CAATRDKATDTQYF.

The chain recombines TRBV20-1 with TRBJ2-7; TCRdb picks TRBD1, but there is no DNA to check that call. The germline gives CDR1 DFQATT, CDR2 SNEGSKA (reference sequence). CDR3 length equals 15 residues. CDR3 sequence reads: CSARVSGWGSYEQYF.

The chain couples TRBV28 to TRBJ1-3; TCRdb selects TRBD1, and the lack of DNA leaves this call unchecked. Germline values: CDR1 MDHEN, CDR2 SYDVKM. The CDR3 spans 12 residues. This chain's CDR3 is CASLFGADTIYF.

CDR3 region: CASSEDGTAYNEQFF. The V call is TRBV9, the J call TRBJ2-1; with no DNA, the TCRdb D assignment of TRBD1 cannot be verified. CDR1 is SGDLS and CDR2 is YYNGEE in the germline V gene. The CDR3 runs 15 residues.

The CDR3 region is CASSLARQIHPLEEVKADTQYF. This chain joins TRBV5-4 and TRBJ2-3; TCRdb indicates TRBD2, and absent DNA this call remains unverified. The CDR3 spans 22 residues. Germline-derived CDR1 and CDR2 are SGHNT and YYREEE (reference sequence).

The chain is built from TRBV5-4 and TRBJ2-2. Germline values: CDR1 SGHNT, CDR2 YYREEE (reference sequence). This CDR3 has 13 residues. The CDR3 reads CASSLRVGGELFF.

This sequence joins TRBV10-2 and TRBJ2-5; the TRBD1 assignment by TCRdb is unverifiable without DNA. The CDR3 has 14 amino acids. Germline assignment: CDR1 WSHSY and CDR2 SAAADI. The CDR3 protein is CASSGQGMQETQYF.

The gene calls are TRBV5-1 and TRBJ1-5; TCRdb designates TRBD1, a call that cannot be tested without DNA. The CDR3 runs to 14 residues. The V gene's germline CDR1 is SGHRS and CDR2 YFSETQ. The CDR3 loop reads CASSLEGGNQPQHF. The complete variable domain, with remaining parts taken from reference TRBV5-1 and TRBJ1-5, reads KAGVTQTPRYLIKTRGQQVTLSCSPISGHRSVSWYQQTPGQGLQFLFEYFSETQRNKGNFPGRFSGRQFSNSRSEMNVSTLELGDSALYLCASSLEGGNQPQHFGDGTRLSIL.

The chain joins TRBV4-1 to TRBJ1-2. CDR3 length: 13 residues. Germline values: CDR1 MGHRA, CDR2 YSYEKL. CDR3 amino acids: CASSQVQNYGYTF.

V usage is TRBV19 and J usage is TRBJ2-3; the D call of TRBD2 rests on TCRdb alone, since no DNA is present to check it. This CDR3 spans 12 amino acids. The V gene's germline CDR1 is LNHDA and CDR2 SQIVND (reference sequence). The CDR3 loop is CASSEAWDTQYF.

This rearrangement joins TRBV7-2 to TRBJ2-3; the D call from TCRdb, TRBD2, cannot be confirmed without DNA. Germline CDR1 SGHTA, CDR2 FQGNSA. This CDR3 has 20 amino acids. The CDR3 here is CASSFSSTYSGRASTDTQYF.

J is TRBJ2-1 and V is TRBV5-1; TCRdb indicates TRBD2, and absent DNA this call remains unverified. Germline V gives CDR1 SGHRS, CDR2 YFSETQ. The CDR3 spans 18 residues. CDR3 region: CASSLLNRTSGSYNEQFF. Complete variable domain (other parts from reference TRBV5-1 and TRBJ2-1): KAGVTQTPRYLIKTRGQQVTLSCSPISGHRSVSWYQQTPGQGLQFLFEYFSETQRNKGNFPGRFSGRQFSNSRSEMNVSTLELGDSALYLCASSLLNRTSGSYNEQFFGPGTRLTVL.

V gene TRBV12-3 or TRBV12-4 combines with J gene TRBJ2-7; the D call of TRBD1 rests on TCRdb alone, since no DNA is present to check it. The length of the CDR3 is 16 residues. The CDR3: CATMSGGGYKSYEQYF.

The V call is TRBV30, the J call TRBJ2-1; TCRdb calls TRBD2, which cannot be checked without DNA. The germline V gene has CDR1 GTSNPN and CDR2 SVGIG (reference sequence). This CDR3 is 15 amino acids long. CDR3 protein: CAWRPIAGGYNEQFF.

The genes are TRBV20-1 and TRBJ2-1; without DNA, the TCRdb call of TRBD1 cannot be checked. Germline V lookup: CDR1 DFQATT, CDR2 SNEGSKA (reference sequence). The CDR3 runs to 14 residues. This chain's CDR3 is CSARVGAASGEQFF.

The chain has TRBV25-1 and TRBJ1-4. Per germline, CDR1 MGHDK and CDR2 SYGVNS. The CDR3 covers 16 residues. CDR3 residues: CASSEYGGGLGEKLFF.

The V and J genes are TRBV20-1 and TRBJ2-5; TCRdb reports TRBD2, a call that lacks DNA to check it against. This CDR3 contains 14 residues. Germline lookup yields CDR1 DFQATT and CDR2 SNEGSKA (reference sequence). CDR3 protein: CSARLSGSQETQYF.